These T cell receptor beta chains were read from a single sample in a study of cytomegalovirus exposure and HLA in healthy donors. Here immunoSEQ multiplex PCR was the method, and the copy in TCRdb shows in-frame clones only, minus some. The table counts some 120,000 clones; roughly 4% lies in the top ten. Sequencing was done on a sample of PBMCs. These receptor sequences come from a man aged 18-30 years in good health and CMV-seronegative. Each CDR3 is given with its conserved first and last residue. The order of the fields is CDR3 length, V gene, CDR3 protein.

17 TRBV6-1 CASSEASGTSGYNEQFF
14 TRBV30 CAWRREMSSYEQYF
15 TRBV2 CASRIGASGSHEQYF
20 TRBV6-1 CASSDSPLRTGRSYNSPLHF
15 TRBV7-9 CASSLAVTEDTEAFF
15 TRBV28 CASRGGQGFQETQYF
16 TRBV5-1 CASSGGGAHLTYEQYF
14 TRBV7-8 CASSLAHRNYGYTF
14 TRBV7-2 CASTQGAGNEKLFF
19 TRBV18 CASSRGPGQGDSGANVLTF
12 TRBV5-6 CASSLDTYEQYF
13 TRBV7-9 CASSLPATDEQYF
13 TRBV18 CASSPGFQETQYF
11 TRBV9 CASSAEGEQYF
14 TRBV6-5 CASSYYPPGDEQFF
14 TRBV6-1 CASSEKGFGGTQHF
14 TRBV19 CASSPGTGSYEQYF
16 TRBV9 CASSVGGTRKFNEQFF
14 TRBV25-1 CASRDSGGSYEQYF
16 TRBV18 CASSPPGTGMIGTQYF
13 TRBV6-1 CASSPVQGSEQYF
14 TRBV10-2 CASSPTGLSYEQYF